What follows describes a single T cell receptor beta chain. Libraries were prepared by immunoSEQ multiplex PCR; TCRdb keeps only in-frame clonotypes and omits some of them. The data hold roughly 100,000 clones, with 89% observed a single time. The CDR3 spans 16 residues. V dropped 1 base and J dropped 10; count of bases not matched to a gene: 10. CDR1 is LGHDT and CDR2 is YNNKEL in the germline V gene (reference sequence). This sample is part of a study of blood T cell repertoires in COVID-19. Study at large: Sample material is recorded as cDNA or gDNA derived from T cells, B-cell-depleted T cells, or PBMCs.

This receptor was taken from a woman older than 75 in a cohort sampled during active COVID-19. This chain connects TRBV3-1 (or the pseudogene TRBV3-2) to TRBJ1-6; 7 nucleotides match TRBD1. The sequencing sample was made of peripheral blood. This CDR3 reads CASSQVGGGWRSPLHF. In nucleotides, the CDR3 is TGTGCCAGCAGCCAAGTCGGAGGGGGCTGGCGGTCACCCCTCCACTTT.